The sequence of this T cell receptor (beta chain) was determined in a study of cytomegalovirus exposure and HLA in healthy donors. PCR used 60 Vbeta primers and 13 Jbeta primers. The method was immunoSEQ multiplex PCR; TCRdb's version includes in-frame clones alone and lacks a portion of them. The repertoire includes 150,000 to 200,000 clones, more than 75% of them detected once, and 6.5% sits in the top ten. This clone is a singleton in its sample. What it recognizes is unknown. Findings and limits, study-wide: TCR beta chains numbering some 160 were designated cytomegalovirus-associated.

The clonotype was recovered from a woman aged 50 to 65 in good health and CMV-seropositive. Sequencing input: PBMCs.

The CDR3 nucleotides are TGTGCCAGCAGGGACGGACAGGGAACTGAAAAACTGTTTTTT. This translates into CASRDGQGTEKLFF. V and J are TRBV7-2 and TRBJ1-4; 8 bases align to TRBD1. Germline V gene lookup returns CDR1 SGHTA and CDR2 FQGNSA. V lost 6 bases and J lost 7; bases outside the gene matches: 7. This CDR3 is built from 14 residues.